Shown below are 18 T cell receptor beta chains from a single sample sequenced in a study of blood T cell repertoires in COVID-19. Measured with immunoSEQ multiplex PCR; TCRdb has only the in-frame clones, and not every one. The sample shows some 200,000 clones, approximately 85% of them seen only once. The sequenced material came from peripheral blood. These receptor sequences come from a woman aged 80 or over with acute or convalescent COVID-19.

The rearrangement uses TRBV6-5 and TRBJ1-4; no reliable D call. Trimming removed 0 bases from V and 2 bases from J, with 7 bases in between. The length of the CDR3 is 15 residues. The germline V gene has CDR1 MNHEY and CDR2 SVGAGI. CDR3 DNA: TGTGCCAGCAGTTACTCGTGGGCTACTAATGAAAAACTGTTTTTT. Its protein is CASSYSWATNEKLFF.

The chain employs TRBV2 and TRBJ1-1, with D unclear. CDR1 is SNHLY, CDR2 FYNNEI, per germline. There are 13 residues in the CDR3. Trimming left V 6 bases short and J 5 bases short, with 13 bases between. CDR3 sequence: CASREASLTEAFF. The CDR3 coding sequence is TGTGCCAGCAGGGAGGCGTCCCTGACTGAAGCTTTCTTT.

The chain employs TRBV4-2 and TRBJ1-4; the D is unclear. Per germline, CDR1 LGHNA and CDR2 YNFKEQ. Trimming took off 0 bases at V and 10 bases at J, with 18 bases between the two ends. The CDR3 sequence is 16 residues long. As DNA, the CDR3 is TGTGCCAGCAGCCAAGACCCCCTCGGGGAGTGGGGAAAACTGTTTTTT. Protein sequence: CASSQDPLGEWGKLFF.

The CDR3 region is CASSLAGVPEGYTF. The DNA for the CDR3 is TGTGCCAGCAGCTTAGCGGGAGTGCCTGAAGGCTACACCTTC. The J gene is TRBJ1-2, the V gene TRBV7-2; D unclear. V lost 0 bases, J lost 8 bases, and 13 bases lay in between. CDR3 length: 14 amino acids. Per the germline V gene, CDR1 is SGHTA and CDR2 is FQGNSA. The full variable domain, rest sourced from reference TRBV7-2 and TRBJ1-2, is GAGVSQSPSNKVTEKGKDVELRCDPISGHTALYWYRQSLGQGLEFLIYFQGNSAPDKSGLPSDRFSAERTGGSVSTLTIQRTQQEDSAVYLCASSLAGVPEGYTFGSGTRLTVV.

The chain uses TRBV3-1 (or the pseudogene TRBV3-2) and TRBJ1-1; D unresolved. Germline CDR1 and CDR2: LGHDT and YNNKEL (reference sequence). The CDR3 is made up of 16 amino acids. V was clipped by 3 bases and J by 3 bases, with 17 bases between them. CDR3 nucleotides: TGTGCCAGCAGCCAGGCGACCAGGCCCCTATACACTGAAGCTTTCTTT. Residues: CASSQATRPLYTEAFF.

The J gene is TRBJ1-1, the V gene TRBV15; 10 nucleotides align to TRBD1. There are 14 residues in the CDR3. Germline V gene sequence: CDR1 LNHNV, CDR2 YYDKDF (reference sequence). Unmatched junction bases numbered 5, after V lost 5 bases and J lost 5 bases. CDR3 in DNA: TGTGCCACCAGCCCCGGACAGGGGGTAACTGAAGCTTTCTTT. It codes for CATSPGQGVTEAFF. Using reference TRBV15 and TRBJ1-1 for the parts outside the CDR3, the full variable domain is DAMVIQNPRYQVTQFGKPVTLSCSQTLNHNVMYWYQQKSSQAPKLLFHYYDKDFNNEADTPDNFQSRRPNTSFCFLDIRSPGLGDTAMYLCATSPGQGVTEAFFGQGTRLTVV.

This rearrangement joins TRBV30 to TRBJ2-1; 12 bases are a match to TRBD2. The CDR3 covers 12 residues. The ends lost 5 bases at V and 12 bases at J; junction bases unmatched: 5. Per germline, CDR1 GTSNPN and CDR2 SVGIG (reference sequence). DNA for the CDR3: TGTGCCTGGGGGGCTAGCGGGAGGGGGCAGTTCTTC. As protein: CAWGASGRGQFF. Full variable domain (remainder filled in from reference TRBV30 and TRBJ2-1): SQTIHQWPATLVQPVGSPLSLECTVEGTSNPNLYWYRQAAGRGLQLLFYSVGIGQISSEVPQNLSASRPQDRQFILSSKKLLLSDSGFYLCAWGASGRGQFFGPGTRLTVL.

V is TRBV5-1 and J is TRBJ2-2; possibly TRBD2 for D (6 bases). V lost 4 bases and J 2 bases, leaving 9 bases between the germline ends. There are 14 residues in the CDR3. Germline V gene sequence: CDR1 SGHRS, CDR2 YFSETQ. The CDR3 loop is CASSPAGNTGELFF. DNA of the CDR3: TGCGCCAGCAGCCCGGCGGGAAACACCGGGGAGCTGTTTTTT.

In its sample, this clone was seen once. This sequence joins TRBV15 and TRBJ2-1; 8 positions agree with TRBD1. Germline CDR1 is LNHNV and CDR2 is YYDKDF (reference sequence). V shed 2 bases, J shed 8 bases, and the junction held 11 bases outside the gene matches. This CDR3 is built from 16 residues. This CDR3 reads CATSRRDRGGRDEQFF. The CDR3, as DNA: TGTGCCACCAGCAGACGCGACAGGGGCGGTCGTGATGAGCAGTTCTTC.

This chain uses TRBV9 with TRBJ1-5; the D gene is possibly TRBD1 (6 bases). Germline CDR1 and CDR2: SGDLS and YYNGEE. CDR3 length: 15 amino acids. V was shortened by 3 bases and J by 3 bases, with 13 bases between the two germline ends. CDR3 residues: CASSATGSVNQPQHF. DNA of the CDR3: TGTGCCAGCAGCGCCACAGGGTCGGTCAATCAGCCCCAGCATTTT.

V is TRBV19 and J is TRBJ2-3; the D is unclear. The CDR3 runs to 13 residues. The V end was cut by 6 bases, the J end by 2 bases, with 9 bases between. Germline assignment: CDR1 LNHDA and CDR2 SQIVND (reference sequence). The CDR3 loop is CASSPRFTDTQYF. The DNA of the CDR3 is TGTGCCAGTAGCCCCAGGTTCACAGATACGCAGTATTTT. Full variable domain (missing parts from reference TRBV19 and TRBJ2-3): DGGITQSPKYLFRKEGQNVTLSCEQNLNHDAMYWYRQDPGQGLRLIYYSQIVNDFQKGDIAEGYSVSREKKESFPLTVTSAQKNPTAFYLCASSPRFTDTQYFGPGTRLTVL.

The chain couples TRBV9 to TRBJ1-1, with D possibly being TRBD1 (6 bases). The CDR3 is made up of 13 amino acids. V lost 0 bases and J lost 6, with 9 bases in between. The germline V gene encodes CDR1 SGDLS and CDR2 YYNGEE. CDR3 in amino acids: CASSVARGSEAFF. In DNA form, the CDR3 reads TGTGCCAGCAGCGTAGCTAGGGGGTCTGAAGCTTTCTTT.

The V and J genes are TRBV5-6 and TRBJ1-1, with TRBD1 matching 7 bases. The CDR3 is made up of 15 amino acids. Germline V lookup: CDR1 SGHDT, CDR2 YYEEEE. J was trimmed by 6 bases and V by 1 base; bases with no gene match: 9. CDR3 DNA sequence: TGTGCCAGCAGCTTGTCAGAGGGGGCGCGGGCTGAAGCTTTCTTT. This gives the protein CASSLSEGARAEAFF.

This clone showed up just a few times. The chain's CDR3 is CASSEPGTGRGNEQFF. The CDR3 DNA sequence: TGTGCCAGCAGTGAACCTGGGACAGGGAGAGGCAATGAGCAGTTCTTC. V is TRBV25-1 and J is TRBJ2-1; 9 nucleotides align to TRBD1. The CDR3 consists of 16 residues. Germline V gene sequence: CDR1 MGHDK, CDR2 SYGVNS. Unmatched junction bases numbered 8, after V lost 2 bases and J lost 6 bases. The complete variable domain, with remaining parts taken from reference TRBV25-1 and TRBJ2-1, reads EADIYQTPRYLVIGTGKKITLECSQTMGHDKMYWYQQDPGMELHLIHYSYGVNSTEKGDLSSESTVSRIRTEHFPLTLESARPSHTSQYLCASSEPGTGRGNEQFFGPGTRLTVL.

This rearrangement joins TRBV5-1 to TRBJ2-5; D is perhaps TRBD2 (5 bases). The V end lost 0 bases, the J end lost 5 bases, and 8 bases lay between the germline ends. The germline V gene has CDR1 SGHRS and CDR2 YFSETQ. The CDR3 length is 13 residues. The CDR3, as DNA: TGCGCCAGCAGCTTGGCCGGGGTTGAGACCCAGTACTTC. Translation: CASSLAGVETQYF.

The chain combines TRBV5-4 with TRBJ1-4; the match to TRBD1 covers 7 bases. The CDR3 length is 15 residues. The germline V gene has CDR1 SGHNT and CDR2 YYREEE (reference sequence). V lost 4 bases to trimming and J lost 6 bases; unmatched junction nucleotides: 9. CDR3 residues: CASSVDRAPDEKLFF. CDR3 bases: TGTGCCAGCAGCGTCGACAGGGCACCCGATGAAAAACTGTTTTTT.

The chain joins TRBV6-4 to TRBJ1-2, with 9 positions matching TRBD1. After removal of 0 bases from V and 2 bases from J, the junction contained 1 base not matched to a gene. In germline, CDR1 is MRHNA, CDR2 SNTAGT. CDR3 size: 15 residues. The CDR3 is CASSDSTGGNYGYTF. The CDR3 coding sequence is TGTGCCAGCAGTGACTCGACAGGGGGGAACTATGGCTACACCTTC.

The rearrangement joins TRBV19 to TRBJ2-7; tentative D call: TRBD1 (5 bases). The CDR3 extends over 14 amino acids. Germline CDR1 reads LNHDA; CDR2 reads SQIVND (reference sequence). V was cut by 1 base and J by 0 bases, with 7 bases left in between. CDR3: CASSIVDSSYEQYF. As DNA, the CDR3 is TGTGCCAGTAGTATAGTTGACAGCTCCTACGAGCAGTACTTC.